The 8 T cell receptor beta chains reported below all come from one sample, sequenced in a study of shared clonotypes between healthy human individuals. Produced via immunoSEQ multiplex PCR; TCRdb's table is partial and in-frame only. The sample has roughly 2,000,000 clones; approximately 94% are singletons. Cells designated naive CD8 were CD45RO-negative and were positively selected for CCR7, with terminally differentiated effector memory CD45RA+ cells excluded. The sample taken for sequencing was naive CD8+ T cells sorted from blood. The receptors were gathered from a man aged 18-30 years in good health.

This clone has just one count. Additional DNA sequences in this sample encode the identical CDR3. The rearrangement joins TRBV27 to TRBJ2-7; a weak D match, TRBD1 (6 bases). Looked up from germline, CDR1 is MNHEY and CDR2 is SMNVEV (reference sequence). The CDR3 has 11 residues. Trimming took off 6 bases at V and 4 bases at J, with 7 bases between the two ends. The CDR3 reads CASSTGYEQYF. CDR3 bases: TGTGCCAGCAGCACAGGGTACGAGCAGTACTTC.

The chain employs TRBV13 and TRBJ1-2, with no clear D. This CDR3 spans 17 amino acids. Trimming removed 3 bases from V and 0 bases from J, with 17 bases in between. The germline gives CDR1 PRHDT, CDR2 FYEKMQ (reference sequence). CDR3 in amino acids: CASSFKGQLTSNYGYTF. DNA of the CDR3: TGTGCCAGCAGCTTTAAAGGGCAGCTAACCTCTAACTATGGCTACACCTTC. Filled out from reference TRBV13 and TRBJ1-2, the complete variable domain reads AAGVIQSPRHLIKEKRETATLKCYPIPRHDTVYWYQQGPGQDPQFLISFYEKMQSDKGSIPDRFSAQQFSDYHSELNMSSLELGDSALYFCASSFKGQLTSNYGYTFGSGTRLTVV.

V is TRBV4-2 and J is TRBJ2-7, with 10 bases that match TRBD1. The germline CDR1 and CDR2 sequences are LGHNA and YNFKEQ. V shed 3 bases and J 4 bases; nucleotides not matched to a gene: 9. CDR3 length: 16 amino acids. The CDR3 is CASSHLGQGVVYEQYF. The CDR3, as DNA: TGTGCCAGCAGCCACCTCGGACAGGGGGTTGTATACGAGCAGTACTTC.

A single count supports this clone. The chain couples TRBV19 to TRBJ1-5; D gene unclear. Germline V gene sequence: CDR1 LNHDA, CDR2 SQIVND (reference sequence). Trimming cost V 5 bases and J 5 bases, with 10 bases left between them. The CDR3 length is 13 residues. The CDR3 protein is CASSLFPHQPQHF. The CDR3 DNA follows: TGTGCCAGTAGTCTCTTCCCCCATCAGCCCCAGCATTTT.

In DNA, the CDR3 is TGTGCCAGCAGCGTAGAGGGGACAGGAGTAGAAGCTTTCTTT. This translates into CASSVEGTGVEAFF. The chain combines TRBV9 with TRBJ1-1, with TRBD1 matching 8 bases. The V and J ends lost 0 bases and 8 bases, in that order; junction bases with no gene match: 6. Germline CDR1 SGDLS, CDR2 YYNGEE. The CDR3 runs 14 residues. The whole variable domain, remainder taken from reference TRBV9 and TRBJ1-1, is DSGVTQTPKHLITATGQRVTLRCSPRSGDLSVYWYQQSLDQGLQFLIQYYNGEERAKGNILERFSAQQFPDLHSELNLSSLELGDSALYFCASSVEGTGVEAFFGQGTRLTVV.

The gene calls are TRBV9 and TRBJ2-2; D gene ambiguous. Per germline, CDR1 SGDLS and CDR2 YYNGEE. This CDR3 contains 14 residues. V was cut by 3 bases and J by 1 base, with 7 bases left in between. The CDR3 is CASSERQNTGELFF. In DNA form, the CDR3 reads TGTGCCAGCAGCGAGCGACAGAACACCGGGGAGCTGTTTTTT.

The chain joins TRBV30 to TRBJ2-5, with D perhaps assigned TRBD1 or TRBD2 (5 bases each). Trimming took off 5 bases at V and 5 bases at J, with 15 bases between the two ends. Germline CDR1 GTSNPN, CDR2 SVGIG (reference sequence). This CDR3 comprises 13 residues. CDR3 bases: TGTGCCTGGGGATCGGGGACGATGGAGACCCAGTACTTC. Its protein product is CAWGSGTMETQYF.

The chain uses TRBV19 and TRBJ2-5; TRBD2 agrees at 13 bases. Trimming cost V 5 bases and J 1 base; bases outside gene matches: 4. This CDR3 has 16 residues. Germline-derived CDR1 and CDR2 are LNHDA and SQIVND (reference sequence). The CDR3 loop is CASSLGLAGAQETQYF. The CDR3 region has the DNA TGTGCCAGTAGTCTAGGACTAGCGGGGGCCCAAGAGACCCAGTACTTC.